The clone carrying this T cell receptor (beta chain) has a single count. Alongside a J-beta primer mix, a sample-barcoded 5' primer served in a second PCR lasting about 7 to 12 cycles. TCRdb independently ran MiXCR on the 5' RACE reads; one entry per CDR3 protein. The sample lists 600,000 to 1,000,000 distinct CDR3 sequences, 58% occurring once. From germline, CDR1 is DFQATT and CDR2 SNEGSKA (reference sequence). The CDR3 has 13 amino acids. The germline V and J ends were trimmed by 1 base and 0 bases, with 6 bases remaining between them. This entry belongs to a study of blood T cells in healthy people across ages. Turning to the study itself: With template switching, about one barcoded beta molecule was captured per two T cells.

The origin of this receptor is a man aged 30 to 39 in good health. The genes are TRBV20-1 and TRBJ1-2; D remains ambiguous. Sequenced sample: blood. The CDR3 DNA follows: TGCAGTGCTAGAGTAGTAGCTAACTATGGCTACACCTTC. It yields the protein CSARVVANYGYTF.